Presented here are 6 T cell receptor beta chains from one specimen sequenced in a study of response to subunit inactivated influenza vaccine. MiXCR, applied by TCRdb to the RT-PCR reads, yields one record per CDR3 protein. Of 500,000 to 600,000 distinct CDR3 sequences detected, approximately 15% appear once; the ten largest clones hold around 3%. Sequenced material: CD4+ T cells sorted from PBMCs, taken around 2 years after vaccination. These receptor sequences come from a man between 50 and 69 years old who received an inactivated influenza vaccine.

This clonotype has just a few counts. Compared with germline, one end of the junction differs, possibly owing to a read error. This chain connects TRBV12-3 or TRBV12-4 to TRBJ2-3, with a weak D call TRBD1 (5 bases). CDR3 size: 11 residues. The CDR3 DNA follows: TGTGCCAGCAGTTTAGCGCAAGACCAGGGTTTT. It specifies CASSLAQDQGF.

The CDR3 coding sequence is TGTGCCATCAGTGAGTCCATCGGGAATCAGCCCCAGCATTTT. Translating gives CAISESIGNQPQHF. The chain carries TRBV10-3 and TRBJ1-5; D gene ambiguous. CDR1 ENHRY and CDR2 SYGVKD come from the germline V gene. The CDR3 consists of 14 residues. V was shortened by 0 bases and J by 4 bases, with 7 bases between the two germline ends.

This clonotype was seen repeatedly, ten times or more. The rearrangement links TRBV12-3 or TRBV12-4 to TRBJ2-1, with TRBD2 matching over 7 bases. J gave up 3 bases and V 9 bases, and 8 bases lay outside the gene matches. The CDR3 is 14 residues long. CDR3: CASQVAGDYNEQFF. Written as DNA, the CDR3 is TGTGCCAGTCAGGTGGCGGGGGACTACAATGAGCAGTTCTTC.

This chain links TRBV3-1 with TRBJ1-1; D call uncertain. This CDR3 contains 14 residues. CDR1 is LGHDT and CDR2 is YNNKEL in the germline V gene (reference sequence). The V gene lost 1 base and the J gene lost 2 bases, with 8 bases spanning the gap. The CDR3 DNA is TGTGCCAGCAGCCAAGCGGTACACAACACTGAAGCTTTCTTT. Residues: CASSQAVHNTEAFF.

The rearrangement joins TRBV9 to TRBJ2-1, with a possible D match to TRBD2 (5 bases). The CDR3 spans 15 residues. Trimming shortened V by 0 bases and J by 3 bases, and 10 bases separated the two germline ends. Germline V gene lookup returns CDR1 SGDLS and CDR2 YYNGEE. CDR3 sequence reads: CASSVGTRGYNEQFF. Written as DNA, the CDR3 is TGTGCCAGCAGCGTAGGTACTAGAGGCTACAATGAGCAGTTCTTC. Full variable domain (outside the CDR3, taken from reference TRBV9 and TRBJ2-1): DSGVTQTPKHLITATGQRVTLRCSPRSGDLSVYWYQQSLDQGLQFLIQYYNGEERAKGNILERFSAQQFPDLHSELNLSSLELGDSALYFCASSVGTRGYNEQFFGPGTRLTVL.

The chain joins TRBV7-9 to TRBJ1-5; D is unresolved. The V end lost 5 bases, the J end lost 7 bases, and 12 bases lay between the germline ends. CDR1 SEHNR and CDR2 FQNEAQ come from the germline V gene (reference sequence). CDR3 length: 13 amino acids. CDR3 sequence reads: CASSLEAGQPQHF. The CDR3 nucleotides read TGTGCCAGCAGCCTCGAGGCCGGCCAGCCCCAGCATTTT.